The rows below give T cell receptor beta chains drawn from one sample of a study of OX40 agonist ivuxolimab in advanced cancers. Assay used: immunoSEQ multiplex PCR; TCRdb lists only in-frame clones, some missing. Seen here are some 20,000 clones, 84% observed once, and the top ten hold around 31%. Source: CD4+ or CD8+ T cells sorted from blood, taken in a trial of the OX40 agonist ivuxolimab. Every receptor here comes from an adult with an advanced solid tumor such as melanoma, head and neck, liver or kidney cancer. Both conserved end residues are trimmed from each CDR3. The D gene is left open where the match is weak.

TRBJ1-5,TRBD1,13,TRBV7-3,ASSTGQGQNQPQH
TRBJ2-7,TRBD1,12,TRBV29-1,SVGKDRGSYEQY
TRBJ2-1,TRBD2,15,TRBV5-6,ASSLRRLAADRNEQF
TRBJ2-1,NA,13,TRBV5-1,ASSGNSGLAGEQF
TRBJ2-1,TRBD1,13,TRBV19,ASRDRASSYNEQF
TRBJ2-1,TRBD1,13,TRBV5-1,ASSPSTGGEGEQF
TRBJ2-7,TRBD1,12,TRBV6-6,ASSYQGQGNEQY
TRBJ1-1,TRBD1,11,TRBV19,ATNRGRNTEAF
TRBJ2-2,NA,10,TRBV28,ASKDSTGELF
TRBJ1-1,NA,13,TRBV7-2,ASSLFGGVNTEAF
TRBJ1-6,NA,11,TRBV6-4,ATSLDRNSPLH
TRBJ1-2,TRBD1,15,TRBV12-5,ASGFYKPGGANYGYT
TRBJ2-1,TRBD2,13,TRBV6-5,ASSPAGGPMNEQF
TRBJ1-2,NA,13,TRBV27,ASRGGVTRNRGYT
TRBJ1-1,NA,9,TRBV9,ASSPSTGAF
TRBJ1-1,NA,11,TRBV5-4,ASSLNGYTEAF
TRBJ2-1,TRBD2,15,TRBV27,ASSYRTSGGARDEQF
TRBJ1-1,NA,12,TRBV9,ASSVATEGAEAF
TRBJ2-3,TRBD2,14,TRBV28,ASSLSSGRSPDTQY
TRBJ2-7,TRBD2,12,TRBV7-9,ASSRSGNSYEQY
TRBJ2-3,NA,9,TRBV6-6,ASGIIDTQY
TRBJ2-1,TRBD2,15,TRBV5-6,ASSLALLAGGHNEQF
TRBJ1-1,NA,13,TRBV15,ATSRVSGMNTEAF
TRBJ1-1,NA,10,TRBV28,ASSLRGTEAF
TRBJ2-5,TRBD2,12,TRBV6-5,ASSYPGGGETQY
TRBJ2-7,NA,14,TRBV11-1,ASRIGTGGFDYEQY
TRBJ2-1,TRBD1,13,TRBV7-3,ASSLDRGAYNEQF
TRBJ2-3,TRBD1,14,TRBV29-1,SVEDLAGQVTDTQY
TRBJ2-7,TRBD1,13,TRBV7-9,ASSLVAGGYYEQY
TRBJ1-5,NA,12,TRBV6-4,ASSARGGNQPQH
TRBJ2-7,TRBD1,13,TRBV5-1,ASSTWTGAKGEQY
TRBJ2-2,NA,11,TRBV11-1,ASSYPGDGELF
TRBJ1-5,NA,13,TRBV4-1,ASSQGPGAYQPQH
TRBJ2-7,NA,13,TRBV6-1,ASSEQPGFNYEQY
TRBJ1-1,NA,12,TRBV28,ASRPGASWTEAF
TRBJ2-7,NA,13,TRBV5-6,ASSLGVAMSYEQY
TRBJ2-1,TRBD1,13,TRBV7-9,ASSVDRGIYNEQF
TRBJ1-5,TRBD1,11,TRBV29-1,SVGQGNNQPQH
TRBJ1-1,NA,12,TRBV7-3,ASSIAGVGTEAF
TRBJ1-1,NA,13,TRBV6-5,ASSYSYQGATEAF